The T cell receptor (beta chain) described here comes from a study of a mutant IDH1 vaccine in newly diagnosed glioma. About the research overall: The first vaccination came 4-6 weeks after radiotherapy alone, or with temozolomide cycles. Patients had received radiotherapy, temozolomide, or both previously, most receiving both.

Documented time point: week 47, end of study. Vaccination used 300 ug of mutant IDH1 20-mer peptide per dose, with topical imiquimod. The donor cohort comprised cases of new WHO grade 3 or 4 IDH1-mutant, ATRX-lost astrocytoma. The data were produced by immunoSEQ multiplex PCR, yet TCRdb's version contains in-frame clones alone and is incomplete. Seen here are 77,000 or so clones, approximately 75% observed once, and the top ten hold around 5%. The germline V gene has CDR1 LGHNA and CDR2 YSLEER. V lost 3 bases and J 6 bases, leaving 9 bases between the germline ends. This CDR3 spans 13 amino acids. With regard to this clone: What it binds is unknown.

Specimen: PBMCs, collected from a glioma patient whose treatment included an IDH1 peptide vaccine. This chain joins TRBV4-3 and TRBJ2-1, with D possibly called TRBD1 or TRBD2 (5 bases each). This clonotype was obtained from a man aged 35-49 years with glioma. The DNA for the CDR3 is TGCGCCAGCAGCCAGAGGGGAAGCAATGAGCAGTTCTTC. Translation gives CASSQRGSNEQFF.